This T cell receptor beta chain derives from a study of blood T cells in healthy people across ages. The use of a sample-barcoded 5' primer and a J-beta primer mix characterized a second PCR of roughly 6 to 12 cycles. TCRdb passed the 5' RACE reads through MiXCR, listing each CDR3 protein once. The table has fewer than 900,000 distinct CDR3 sequences, around 46% seen once. Germline V gene data show CDR1 as DFQATT and CDR2 as SNEGSKA (reference sequence). The CDR3 is 18 amino acids. V lost 0 bases to trimming and J lost 0 bases; unmatched junction nucleotides: 11. The specimen was blood. The origin of this receptor is a woman aged 60-70 years in good health. This sequence joins TRBV20-1 and TRBJ2-3; TRBD2 matches at 8 bases. CDR3 sequence (DNA): TGCAGTGCTAGAGATCTGGCGGGAGGACACACTAGCACAGATACGCAGTATTTT. Translating gives CSARDLAGGHTSTDTQYF.